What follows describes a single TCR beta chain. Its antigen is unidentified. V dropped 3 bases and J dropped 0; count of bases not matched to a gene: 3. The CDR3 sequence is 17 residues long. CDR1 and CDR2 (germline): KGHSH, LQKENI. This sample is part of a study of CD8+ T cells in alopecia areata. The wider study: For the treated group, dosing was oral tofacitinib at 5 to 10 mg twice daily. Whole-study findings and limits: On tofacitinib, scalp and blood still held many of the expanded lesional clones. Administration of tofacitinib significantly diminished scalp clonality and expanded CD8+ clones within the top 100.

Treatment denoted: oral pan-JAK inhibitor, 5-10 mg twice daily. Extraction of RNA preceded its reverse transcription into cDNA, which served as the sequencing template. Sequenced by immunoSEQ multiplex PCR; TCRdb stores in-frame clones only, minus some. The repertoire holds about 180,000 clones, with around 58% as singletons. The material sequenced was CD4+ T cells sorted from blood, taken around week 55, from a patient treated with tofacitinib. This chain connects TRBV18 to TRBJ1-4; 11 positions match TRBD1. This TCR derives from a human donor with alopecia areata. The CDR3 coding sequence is TGTGCCAGCTCACCCCGGGACAGGGGGTCAACTAATGAAAAACTGTTTTTT. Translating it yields CASSPRDRGSTNEKLFF.